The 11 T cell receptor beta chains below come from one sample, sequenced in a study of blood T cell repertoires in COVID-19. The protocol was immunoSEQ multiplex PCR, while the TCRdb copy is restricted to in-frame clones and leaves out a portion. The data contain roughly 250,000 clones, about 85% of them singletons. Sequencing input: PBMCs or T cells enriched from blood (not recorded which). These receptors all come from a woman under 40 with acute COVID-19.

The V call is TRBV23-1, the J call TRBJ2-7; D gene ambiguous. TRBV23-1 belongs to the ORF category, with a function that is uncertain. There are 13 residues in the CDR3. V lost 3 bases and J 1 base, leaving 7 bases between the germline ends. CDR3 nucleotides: TGCGCCAGCAGTCATTACAATTCCTACGAGCAGTACTTC. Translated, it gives CASSHYNSYEQYF.

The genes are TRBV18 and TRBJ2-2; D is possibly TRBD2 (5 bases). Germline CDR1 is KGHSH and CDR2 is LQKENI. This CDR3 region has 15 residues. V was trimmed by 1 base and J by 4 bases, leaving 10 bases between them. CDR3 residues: CASSPLPSTTGELFF. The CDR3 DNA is TGTGCCAGCTCACCACTTCCTAGCACCACCGGGGAGCTGTTTTTT.

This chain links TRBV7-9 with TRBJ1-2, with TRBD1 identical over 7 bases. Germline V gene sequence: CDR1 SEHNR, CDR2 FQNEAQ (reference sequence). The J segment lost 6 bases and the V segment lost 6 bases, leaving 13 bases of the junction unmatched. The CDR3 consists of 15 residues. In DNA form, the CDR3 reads TGTGCCAGCAGGGGTGGGACAGTTGAGGGCGATGGCTACACCTTC. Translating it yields CASRGGTVEGDGYTF.

The CDR3 DNA reads TGTGCCAGCAGCTTACCCCGGGTAGGTGGCGAGCAGTACTTC. Its translation: CASSLPRVGGEQYF. This chain joins TRBV7-9 and TRBJ2-7; D is unclear. CDR1 SEHNR and CDR2 FQNEAQ come from the germline V gene (reference sequence). V lost 2 bases and J lost 6, with 14 bases in between. The CDR3 is 14 amino acids.

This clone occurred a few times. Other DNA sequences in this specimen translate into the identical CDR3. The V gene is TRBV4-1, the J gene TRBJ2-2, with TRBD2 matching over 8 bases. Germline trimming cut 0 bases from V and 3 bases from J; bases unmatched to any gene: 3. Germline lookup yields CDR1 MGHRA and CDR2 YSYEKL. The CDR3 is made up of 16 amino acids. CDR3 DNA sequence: TGCGCCAGCAGCCAAGAGGCGGGGGGCTACACCGGGGAGCTGTTTTTT. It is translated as CASSQEAGGYTGELFF.

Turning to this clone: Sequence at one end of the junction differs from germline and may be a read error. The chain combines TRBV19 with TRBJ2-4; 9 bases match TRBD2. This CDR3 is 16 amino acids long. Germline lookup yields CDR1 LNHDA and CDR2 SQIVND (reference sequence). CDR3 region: CASTGLKASGEETVRF. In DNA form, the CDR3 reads TGTGCCAGTACGGGACTCAAGGCTAGCGGGGAAGAGACGGTGCGGTTC.

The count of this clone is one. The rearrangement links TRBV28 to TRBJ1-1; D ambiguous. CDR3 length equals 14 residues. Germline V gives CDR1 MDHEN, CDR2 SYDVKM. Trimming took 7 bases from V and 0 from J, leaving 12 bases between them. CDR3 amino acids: CASMSWRMNTEAFF. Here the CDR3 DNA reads TGTGCCAGCATGTCTTGGCGGATGAACACTGAAGCTTTCTTT.

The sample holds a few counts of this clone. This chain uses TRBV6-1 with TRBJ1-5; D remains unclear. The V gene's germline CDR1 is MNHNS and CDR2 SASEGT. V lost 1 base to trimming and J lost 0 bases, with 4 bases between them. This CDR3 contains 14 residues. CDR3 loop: CASSEVYSNQPQHF. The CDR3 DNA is TGTGCCAGCAGTGAAGTCTATAGCAATCAGCCCCAGCATTTT.

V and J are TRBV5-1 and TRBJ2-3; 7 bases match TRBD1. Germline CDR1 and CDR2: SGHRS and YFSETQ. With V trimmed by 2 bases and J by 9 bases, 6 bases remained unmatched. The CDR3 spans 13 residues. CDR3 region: CASSLGQAETQYF. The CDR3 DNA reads TGCGCCAGCAGCTTAGGACAGGCGGAAACGCAGTATTTT.

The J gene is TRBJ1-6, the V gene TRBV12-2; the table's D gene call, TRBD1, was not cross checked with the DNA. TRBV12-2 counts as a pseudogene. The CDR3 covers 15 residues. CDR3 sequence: CASRLVTGLRSPLHF. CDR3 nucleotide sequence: TGTGCAAGTCGTTTAGTCACAGGGTTACGGTCACCCCTCCACTTT.

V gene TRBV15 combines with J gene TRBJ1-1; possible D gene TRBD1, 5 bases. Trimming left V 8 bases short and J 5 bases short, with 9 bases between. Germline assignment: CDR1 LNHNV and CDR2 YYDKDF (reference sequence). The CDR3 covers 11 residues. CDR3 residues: CATFGGTEAFF. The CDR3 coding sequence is TGTGCCACCTTCGGGGGGACTGAAGCTTTCTTT.